Listed here are 13 T cell receptor beta chains from one sample, sequenced in a study of spatial heterogeneity in lung cancer. Time point specified: sample taken at primary tumor resection. TCRdb redid the calling of the 5' RACE reads with MiXCR, one entry per CDR3 protein. Here the sample spans about 92,000 distinct CDR3 sequences, approximately 12% being singletons. The material sequenced was PBMCs, taken at surgery. All receptors come from a male donor with early-stage non-small cell lung cancer.

The chain combines TRBV6-1 with TRBJ2-7; no firm D call. V was clipped by 2 bases and J by 3 bases, with 11 bases between them. The CDR3 totals 14 residues. Germline assignment: CDR1 MNHNS and CDR2 SASEGT. CDR3 in DNA: TGTGCCAGCAGTGAACGCCGATGGGACTACGAGCAGTACTTC. This gives the protein CASSERRWDYEQYF.

In its sample, this clonotype was seen a few times. This chain links TRBV7-3 with TRBJ2-1; 8 bases line up with TRBD2. The V gene's germline CDR1 is SGHTA and CDR2 FQGTGA. V dropped 5 bases and J dropped 7; count of bases not matched to a gene: 7. The CDR3 totals 14 residues. The CDR3 sequence is CASSGIAGQNEQFF. Here the CDR3 DNA reads TGTGCCAGCAGCGGGATAGCGGGGCAAAATGAGCAGTTCTTC.

The chain employs TRBV5-1 and TRBJ2-7; 10 nucleotides agree with TRBD1. The V and J ends lost 0 bases and 1 base, in that order; junction bases with no gene match: 4. CDR3 size: 16 residues. CDR1 and CDR2 (germline): SGHRS, YFSETQ. In DNA, the CDR3 is TGCGCCAGCAGCTTGGGACCGGGACAGGGGTCCTACGAGCAGTACTTC. It specifies CASSLGPGQGSYEQYF.

The table lists this clonotype with many counts. J is TRBJ2-5 and V is TRBV5-1; D remains unclear. Germline values: CDR1 SGHRS, CDR2 YFSETQ. V lost 4 bases and J lost 1, with 14 bases in between. This CDR3 is 15 amino acids long. Here the CDR3 DNA reads TGCGCCAGCAGCCCGGCGGTGGGCCCCCAAGAGACCCAGTACTTC. It codes for CASSPAVGPQETQYF.

This clonotype came up a few times. This chain connects TRBV9 to TRBJ1-4; a possible D gene is TRBD1 (5 bases). V lost 4 bases and J 5 bases, leaving 12 bases between the germline ends. The germline gives CDR1 SGDLS, CDR2 YYNGEE. This CDR3 spans 14 amino acids. This CDR3 is CASSLTRDNEKLFF. The CDR3 DNA is TGTGCCAGCAGCCTCACCCGGGACAATGAAAAACTGTTTTTT.

The chain combines TRBV6-2 or TRBV6-3 with TRBJ2-5; 8 bases are shared with TRBD2. The CDR3 loop spans 15 amino acids. The V gene end was trimmed by 2 bases and the J gene end by 5 bases; junction bases not matched to a gene: 7. The germline gives CDR1 MNHEY, CDR2 SVGEGT. The DNA of the CDR3 is TGTGCCAGCAGTTACCCCAATAGCGGGGCGGAGACCCAGTACTTC. Its protein product is CASSYPNSGAETQYF.

The table lists this clonotype with many counts. The chain couples TRBV7-2 to TRBJ1-6, with D possibly being TRBD1 (5 bases). The CDR3 has 15 residues. In germline, CDR1 is SGHTA, CDR2 FQGNSA. V lost 1 base to trimming and J lost 4 bases, with 8 bases between them. CDR3 protein: CASSLDRPYNSPLHF. CDR3 nucleotides: TGTGCCAGCAGCTTAGACAGGCCTTATAATTCACCCCTCCACTTT.

This chain connects TRBV12-5 to TRBJ1-2; 7 nucleotides agree with TRBD1. V was pared by 5 bases and J by 4 bases, with 10 bases of the junction left unmatched. This CDR3 is 15 amino acids long. The V gene's germline CDR1 is LGHNT and CDR2 FRNRAP. The CDR3 coding sequence is TGTGCTAGTGGTATCCGGGACAGAACCCTCTATGGCTACACCTTC. Translating it yields CASGIRDRTLYGYTF.

This clonotype has a handful of counts. The J gene is TRBJ2-5, the V gene TRBV3-1; 12 nucleotides agree with TRBD2. This CDR3 is built from 17 residues. The germline CDR1 and CDR2 sequences are LGHDT and YNNKEL (reference sequence). After removal of 1 base from V and 5 bases from J, the junction contained 8 bases not matched to a gene. This CDR3 is CASSQASLAGGRETQYF. For the CDR3, the DNA is TGTGCCAGCAGCCAAGCTTCCCTAGCGGGGGGGCGGGAGACCCAGTACTTC.

The rearrangement links TRBV27 to TRBJ1-5; weak D call: TRBD1 (6 bases). The CDR3 consists of 18 residues. Trimming left V 4 bases short and J 0 bases short, with 19 bases between. The germline CDR1 and CDR2 sequences are MNHEY and SMNVEV (reference sequence). The CDR3 sequence is CASSSAGAERYSNQPQHF. CDR3 sequence (DNA): TGTGCCAGCAGTTCCGCGGGGGCCGAACGTTATAGCAATCAGCCCCAGCATTTT.

This clonotype was seen more than once but under ten times. The V call is TRBV20-1, the J call TRBJ2-2; TRBD1 is a possible D gene (6 bases). The CDR3 is 15 amino acids. V was shortened by 0 bases and J by 5 bases, with 13 bases between the two germline ends. CDR1 is DFQATT, CDR2 SNEGSKA, per germline (reference sequence). The CDR3 bases are TGCAGTGCTAGAGATCACCAAGGGGGAACCGGGGAGCTGTTTTTT. It encodes CSARDHQGGTGELFF.

This clonotype was seen at least ten times. The genes are TRBV5-1 and TRBJ2-5; 7 nucleotides align to TRBD1. CDR1 is SGHRS and CDR2 is YFSETQ in the germline V gene. J was trimmed by 5 bases and V by 4 bases; bases with no gene match: 5. The CDR3 is 13 amino acids. DNA for the CDR3: TGCGCCAGCAGCACGACAGGGTCCGAGACCCAGTACTTC. Translated, it gives CASSTTGSETQYF.

This chain uses TRBV5-1 with TRBJ2-2, with D perhaps TRBD1 or TRBD2 (5 bases each). Per germline, CDR1 SGHRS and CDR2 YFSETQ. Trimming stripped 5 bases from V and 1 base from J, with 9 bases between. The CDR3 is made up of 14 amino acids. CDR3 bases: TGCGCCAGCAGTAGGGACGGGAACACCGGGGAGCTGTTTTTT. Protein: CASSRDGNTGELFF. Combining the CDR3 with reference TRBV5-1 and TRBJ2-2 gives the whole variable domain KAGVTQTPRYLIKTRGQQVTLSCSPISGHRSVSWYQQTPGQGLQFLFEYFSETQRNKGNFPGRFSGRQFSNSRSEMNVSTLELGDSALYLCASSRDGNTGELFFGEGSRLTVL.